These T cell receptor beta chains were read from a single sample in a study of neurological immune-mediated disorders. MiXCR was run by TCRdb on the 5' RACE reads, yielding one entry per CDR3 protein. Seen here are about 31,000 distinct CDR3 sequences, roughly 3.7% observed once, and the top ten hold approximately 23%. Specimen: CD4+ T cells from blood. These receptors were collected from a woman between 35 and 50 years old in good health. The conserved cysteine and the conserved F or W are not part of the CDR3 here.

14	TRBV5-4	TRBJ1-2	ASSLAKDRDHYGYT
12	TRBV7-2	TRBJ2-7	ASSPTSGSFEQY
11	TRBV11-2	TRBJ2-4	ASSLTPSNIQY
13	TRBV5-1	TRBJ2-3	ASSLRGTVQDTQY
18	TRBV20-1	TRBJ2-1	RARKGLAGGSRSSYNEQF
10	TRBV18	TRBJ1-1	ASSPFGTEAF
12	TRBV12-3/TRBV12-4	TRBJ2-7	ASSLLGRDREQY
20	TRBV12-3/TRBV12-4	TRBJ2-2	ASSCRNYSGTSGSGRTGELF
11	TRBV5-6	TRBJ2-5	ASSLVGEETQY
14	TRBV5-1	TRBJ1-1	ASSWGQGAGRTEAF
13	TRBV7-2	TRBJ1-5	ASSLQGHRAQPQH
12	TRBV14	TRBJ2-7	ASSLGAGLYEQY
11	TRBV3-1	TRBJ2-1	ASSQGSGGEQF